This T cell receptor beta chain is from a study of blood T cell repertoires in COVID-19. Study background: Specimens from acute and convalescent COVID-19 originated in the United States, Italy and Spain. The cDNA or gDNA used as material had been derived from T cells, B-cell-depleted T cells, or PBMCs.

CDR1 is PRHDT and CDR2 is FYEKMQ in the germline V gene (reference sequence). The V end was cut by 5 bases, the J end by 7 bases, with 18 bases between. The CDR3 sequence is 14 residues long. In the authors' workflow: Reference gene primer amplification in the assay estimated nucleated cell counts. Here immunoSEQ multiplex PCR was the method, and the copy in TCRdb shows in-frame clones only, minus some. D and trimming were read from the DNA, whereas the V and J calls and clone size are those reported in that table. The sample gives about 150,000 clones, 70% to 90% of which show up once; approximately 0.6% is in the top ten.

The receptor's source is a man aged 55 to 70 with COVID-19, enrolled during active disease. The V call is TRBV13, the J call TRBJ2-7; tentatively, D is TRBD1 (6 bases). Sequenced: peripheral blood. Here the CDR3 DNA reads TGTGCCAGCAGCACCCGTTCAGGGGTTCGGGAGCAGTACTTC. This translates into CASSTRSGVREQYF. Full variable domain (remainder filled in from reference TRBV13 and TRBJ2-7): AAGVIQSPRHLIKEKRETATLKCYPIPRHDTVYWYQQGPGQDPQFLISFYEKMQSDKGSIPDRFSAQQFSDYHSELNMSSLELGDSALYFCASSTRSGVREQYFGPGTRLTVT.